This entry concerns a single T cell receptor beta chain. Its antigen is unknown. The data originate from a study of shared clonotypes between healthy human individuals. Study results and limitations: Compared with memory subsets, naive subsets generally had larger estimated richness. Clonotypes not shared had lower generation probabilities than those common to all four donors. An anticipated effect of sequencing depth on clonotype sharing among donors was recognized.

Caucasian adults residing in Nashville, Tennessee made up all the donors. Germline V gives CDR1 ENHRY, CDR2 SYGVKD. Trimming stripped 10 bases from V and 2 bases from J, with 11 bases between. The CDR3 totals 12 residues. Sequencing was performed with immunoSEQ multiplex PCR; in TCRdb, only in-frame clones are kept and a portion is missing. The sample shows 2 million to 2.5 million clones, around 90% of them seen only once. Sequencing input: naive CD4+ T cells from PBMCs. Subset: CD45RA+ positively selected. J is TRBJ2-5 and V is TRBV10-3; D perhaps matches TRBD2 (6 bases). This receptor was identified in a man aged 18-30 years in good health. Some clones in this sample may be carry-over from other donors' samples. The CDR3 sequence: CATGRDQETQYF. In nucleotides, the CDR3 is TGTGCCACTGGGCGGGATCAAGAGACCCAGTACTTC.